This section outlines one T cell receptor beta chain sequence together with its context. Its antigen remains unknown. Time point reported: week 11, during vaccination. Doses consisted of 300 ug of mutant IDH1 20-mer peptide each, paired with topical imiquimod. Each astrocytoma in the donors was new, WHO grade 3 or 4, IDH1-mutant and ATRX-lost. Between the trimmed V and J ends, which lost 2 bases and 4 bases, there was a span of 9 bases. The CDR3 covers 13 residues. The germline CDR1 and CDR2 sequences are SGHNT and YYREEE (reference sequence). The source of the sample is a study of a mutant IDH1 vaccine in newly diagnosed glioma. The overall study: The study started vaccination 4-6 weeks after radiotherapy alone, or with temozolomide cycles. Patients previously underwent radiotherapy, temozolomide, or both, and most underwent both. Study-wide results and limits: Altogether, 80% to 95% of patients exhibited vaccine-induced immune responses.

The assay was immunoSEQ multiplex PCR, and TCRdb's table has in-frame clones only and misses some. Here the sample spans around 120,000 clones, about 82% being singletons. The chain employs TRBV5-4 and TRBJ2-5; D not resolved. The clonotype comes from a man in his forties with glioma. Sequences were derived from PBMCs, sampled from a glioma patient whose treatment included an IDH1 peptide vaccine. This CDR3 reads CASSLVEGETQYF. DNA of the CDR3: TGTGCCAGCAGCTTAGTGGAAGGAGAGACCCAGTACTTC. Full variable domain (remainder filled in from reference TRBV5-4 and TRBJ2-5): ETGVTQSPTHLIKTRGQQVTLRCSSQSGHNTVSWYQQALGQGPQFIFQYYREEENGRGNFPPRFSGLQFPNYSSELNVNALELDDSALYLCASSLVEGETQYFGPGTRLLVL.